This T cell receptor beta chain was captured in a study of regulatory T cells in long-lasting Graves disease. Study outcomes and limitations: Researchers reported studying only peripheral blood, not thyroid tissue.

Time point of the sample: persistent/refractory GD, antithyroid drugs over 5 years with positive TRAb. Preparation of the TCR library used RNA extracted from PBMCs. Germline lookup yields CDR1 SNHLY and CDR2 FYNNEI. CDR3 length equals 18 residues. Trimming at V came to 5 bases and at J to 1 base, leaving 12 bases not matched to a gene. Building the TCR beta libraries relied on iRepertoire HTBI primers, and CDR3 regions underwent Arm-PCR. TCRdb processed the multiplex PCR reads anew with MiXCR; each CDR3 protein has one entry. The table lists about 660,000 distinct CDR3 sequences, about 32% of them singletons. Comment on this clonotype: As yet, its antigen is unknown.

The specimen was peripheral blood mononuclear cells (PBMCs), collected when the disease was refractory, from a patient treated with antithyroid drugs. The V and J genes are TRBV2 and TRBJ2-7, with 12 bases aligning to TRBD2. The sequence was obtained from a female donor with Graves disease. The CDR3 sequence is CASSLPTSGSPNSYEQYF. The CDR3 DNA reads TGTGCCAGCAGTCTCCCGACTAGCGGGAGCCCAAATTCCTACGAGCAGTACTTC.